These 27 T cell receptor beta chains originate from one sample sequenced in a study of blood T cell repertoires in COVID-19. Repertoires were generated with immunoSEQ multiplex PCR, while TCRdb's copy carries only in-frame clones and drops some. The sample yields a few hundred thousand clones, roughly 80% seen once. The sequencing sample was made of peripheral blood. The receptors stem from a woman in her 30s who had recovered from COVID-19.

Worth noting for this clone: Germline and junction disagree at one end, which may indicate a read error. The CDR3 region is CSVVNDYYEQFF. In nucleotides, the CDR3 is TGCAGCGTCGTTAATGACTACTATGAGCAGTTCTTC. This chain uses TRBV29-1 with TRBJ2-1, with D tentatively TRBD2 (5 bases). The CDR3 runs 12 residues. Germline-derived CDR1 and CDR2 are SQVTM and ANQGSEA.

CDR3 nucleotide sequence: TGTGCAAGTCGCCTAAGGAGGGTAAGAGGAAACACCATATATTTT. Protein: CASRLRRVRGNTIYF. The chain is built from TRBV12-2 and TRBJ1-3. TRBV12-2 is termed a pseudogene. The CDR3 contains 15 residues.

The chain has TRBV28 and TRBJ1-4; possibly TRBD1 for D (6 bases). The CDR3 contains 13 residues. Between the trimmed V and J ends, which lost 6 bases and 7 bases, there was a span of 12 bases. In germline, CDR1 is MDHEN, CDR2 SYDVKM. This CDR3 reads CASRGRGGEKLFF. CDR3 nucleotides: TGTGCCAGCAGGGGCAGGGGTGGTGAAAAACTGTTTTTT.

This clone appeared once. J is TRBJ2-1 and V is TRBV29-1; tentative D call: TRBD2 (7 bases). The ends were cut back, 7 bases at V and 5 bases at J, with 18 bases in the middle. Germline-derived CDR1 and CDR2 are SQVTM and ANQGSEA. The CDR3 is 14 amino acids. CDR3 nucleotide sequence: TGCAGCGAATCAGCGGGGACATCAGACAATGAGCAGTTCTTC. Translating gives CSESAGTSDNEQFF.

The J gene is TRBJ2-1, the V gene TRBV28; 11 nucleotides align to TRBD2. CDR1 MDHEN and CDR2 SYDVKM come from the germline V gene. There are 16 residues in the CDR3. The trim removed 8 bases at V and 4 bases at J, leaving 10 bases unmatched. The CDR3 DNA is TGTGCCAGCTTCCTTAGCGGGAGGGCCGGGTACAATGAGCAGTTCTTC. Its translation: CASFLSGRAGYNEQFF.

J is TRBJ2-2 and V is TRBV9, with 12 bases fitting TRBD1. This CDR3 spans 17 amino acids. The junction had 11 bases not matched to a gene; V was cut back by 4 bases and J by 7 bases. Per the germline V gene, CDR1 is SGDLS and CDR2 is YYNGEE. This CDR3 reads CASSNPGQGAADGELFF. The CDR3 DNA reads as TGTGCCAGCAGCAACCCGGGACAGGGGGCCGCGGACGGGGAGCTGTTTTTT.

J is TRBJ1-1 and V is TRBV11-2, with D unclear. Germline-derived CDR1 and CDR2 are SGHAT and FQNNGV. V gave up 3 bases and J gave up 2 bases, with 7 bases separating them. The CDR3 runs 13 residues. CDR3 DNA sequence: TGTGCCAGCAGCTTGTATCGTAACACTGAAGCTTTCTTT. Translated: CASSLYRNTEAFF.

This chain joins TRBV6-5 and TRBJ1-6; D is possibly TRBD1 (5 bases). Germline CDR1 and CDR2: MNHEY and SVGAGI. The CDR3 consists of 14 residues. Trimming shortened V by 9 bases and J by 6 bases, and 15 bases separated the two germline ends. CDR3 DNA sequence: TGTGCCAGTCATACTGGGACTATTAATTCACCCCTCCACTTT. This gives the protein CASHTGTINSPLHF.

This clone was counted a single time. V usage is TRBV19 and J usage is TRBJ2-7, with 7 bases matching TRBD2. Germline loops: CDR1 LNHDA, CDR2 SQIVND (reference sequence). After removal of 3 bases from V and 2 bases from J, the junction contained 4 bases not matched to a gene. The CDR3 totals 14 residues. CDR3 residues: CASSIPAGTYEQYF. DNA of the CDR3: TGTGCCAGTAGTATCCCAGCGGGAACCTACGAGCAGTACTTC.

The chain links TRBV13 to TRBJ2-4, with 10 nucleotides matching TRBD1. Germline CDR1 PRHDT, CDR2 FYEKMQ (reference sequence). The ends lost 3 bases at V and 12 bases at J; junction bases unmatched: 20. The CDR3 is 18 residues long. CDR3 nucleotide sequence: TGTGCCAGCAGCTTGATACCGGGACAGGGGATCCCAGGTGGGGGTCAGTACTTC. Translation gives CASSLIPGQGIPGGGQYF.

The chain's CDR3 is CASSIDTGSYEQYF. CDR3 DNA sequence: TGTGCCAGTAGTATAGATACTGGCTCCTACGAGCAGTACTTC. The chain is built from TRBV19 and TRBJ2-7; D remains ambiguous. In germline, CDR1 is LNHDA, CDR2 SQIVND (reference sequence). The length of the CDR3 is 14 residues. The germline V and J ends were trimmed by 0 bases and 0 bases, with 6 bases remaining between them.

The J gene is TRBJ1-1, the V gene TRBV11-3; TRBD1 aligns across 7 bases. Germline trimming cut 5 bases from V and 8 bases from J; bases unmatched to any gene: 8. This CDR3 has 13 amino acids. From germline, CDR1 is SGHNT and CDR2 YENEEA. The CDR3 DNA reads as TGTGCCAGCAGCACCGCGACAGGGTTAGAAGCTTTCTTT. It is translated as CASSTATGLEAFF.

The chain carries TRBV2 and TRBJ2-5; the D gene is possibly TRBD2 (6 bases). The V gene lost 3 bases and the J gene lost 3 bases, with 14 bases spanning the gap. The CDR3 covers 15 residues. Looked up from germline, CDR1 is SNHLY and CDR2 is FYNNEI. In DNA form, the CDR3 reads TGTGCCAGCAGTGAGTCCGCGGGGTGGGAAGAGACCCAGTACTTC. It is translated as CASSESAGWEETQYF.

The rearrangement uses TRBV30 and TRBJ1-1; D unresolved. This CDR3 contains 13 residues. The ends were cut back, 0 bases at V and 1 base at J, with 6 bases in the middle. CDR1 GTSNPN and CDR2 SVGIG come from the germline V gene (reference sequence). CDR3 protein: CAWSVVENTEAFF. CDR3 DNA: TGTGCCTGGAGTGTGGTAGAGAACACTGAAGCTTTCTTT.

The CDR3 here is CASSESLGGRPFPEAFF. The CDR3 region has the DNA TGTGCCAGCAGTGAGAGTTTAGGCGGCAGACCGTTTCCTGAAGCTTTCTTT. The J gene is TRBJ1-1, the V gene TRBV2; D call uncertain. The CDR3 is 17 residues long. V was clipped by 3 bases and J by 6 bases, with 23 bases between them. Germline assignment: CDR1 SNHLY and CDR2 FYNNEI.

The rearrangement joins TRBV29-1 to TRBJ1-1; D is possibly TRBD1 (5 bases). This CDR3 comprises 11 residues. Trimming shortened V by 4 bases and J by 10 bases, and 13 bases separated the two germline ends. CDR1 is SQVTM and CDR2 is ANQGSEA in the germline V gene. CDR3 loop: CSVAFGGRAFF. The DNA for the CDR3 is TGCAGCGTTGCTTTTGGGGGGAGAGCTTTCTTT.

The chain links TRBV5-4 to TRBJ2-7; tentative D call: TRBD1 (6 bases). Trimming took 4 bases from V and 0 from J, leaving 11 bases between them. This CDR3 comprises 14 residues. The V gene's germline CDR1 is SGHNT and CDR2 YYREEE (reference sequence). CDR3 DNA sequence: TGTGCCAGCAGCATCACAGGGAGCTCCTACGAGCAGTACTTC. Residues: CASSITGSSYEQYF. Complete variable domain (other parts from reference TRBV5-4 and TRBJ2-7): ETGVTQSPTHLIKTRGQQVTLRCSSQSGHNTVSWYQQALGQGPQFIFQYYREEENGRGNFPPRFSGLQFPNYSSELNVNALELDDSALYLCASSITGSSYEQYFGPGTRLTVT.

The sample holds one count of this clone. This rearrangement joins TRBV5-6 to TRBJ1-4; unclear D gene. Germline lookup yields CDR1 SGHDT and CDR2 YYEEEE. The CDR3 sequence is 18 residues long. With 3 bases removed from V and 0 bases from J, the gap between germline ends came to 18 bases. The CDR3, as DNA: TGTGCCAGCAGCTCTTTGGCAAGAGTCCGGGCAACTAATGAAAAACTGTTTTTT. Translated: CASSSLARVRATNEKLFF.

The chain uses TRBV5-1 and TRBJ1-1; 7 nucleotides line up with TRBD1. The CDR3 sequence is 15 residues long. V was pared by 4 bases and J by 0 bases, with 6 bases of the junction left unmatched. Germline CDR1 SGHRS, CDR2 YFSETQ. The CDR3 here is CASSLTGQLNTEAFF. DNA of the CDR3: TGCGCCAGCAGCCTGACGGGACAGTTGAACACTGAAGCTTTCTTT.

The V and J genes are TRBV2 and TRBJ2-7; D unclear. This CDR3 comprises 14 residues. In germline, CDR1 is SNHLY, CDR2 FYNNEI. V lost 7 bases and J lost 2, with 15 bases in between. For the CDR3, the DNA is TGTGCCAGCACCCGACAACCAGCAACCTACGAGCAGTACTTC. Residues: CASTRQPATYEQYF.

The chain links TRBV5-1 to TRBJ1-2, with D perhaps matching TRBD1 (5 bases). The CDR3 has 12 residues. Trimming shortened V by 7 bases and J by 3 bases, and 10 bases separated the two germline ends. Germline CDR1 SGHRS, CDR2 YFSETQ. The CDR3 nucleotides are TGCGCCAGCTCTCAGGGTGACTATGGCTACACCTTC. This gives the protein CASSQGDYGYTF.

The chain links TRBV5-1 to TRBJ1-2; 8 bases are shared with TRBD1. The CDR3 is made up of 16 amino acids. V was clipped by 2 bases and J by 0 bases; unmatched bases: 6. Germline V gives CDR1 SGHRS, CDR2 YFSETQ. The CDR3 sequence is CASSLLEQGANYGYTF. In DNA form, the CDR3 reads TGCGCCAGCAGCTTATTAGAACAGGGGGCTAACTATGGCTACACCTTC.

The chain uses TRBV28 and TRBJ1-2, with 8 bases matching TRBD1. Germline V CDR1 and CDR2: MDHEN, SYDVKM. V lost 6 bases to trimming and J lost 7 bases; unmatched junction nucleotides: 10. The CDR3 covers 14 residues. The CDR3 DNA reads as TGTGCCAGCAGATCCTCCAGGGGGCTCATTGGCTACACCTTC. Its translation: CASRSSRGLIGYTF.

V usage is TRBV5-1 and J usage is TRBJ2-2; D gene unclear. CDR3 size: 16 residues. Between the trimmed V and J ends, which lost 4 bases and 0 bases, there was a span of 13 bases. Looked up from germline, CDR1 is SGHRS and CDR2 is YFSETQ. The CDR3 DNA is TGCGCCAGCAGCCAAACACCCATCTCGAACACCGGGGAGCTGTTTTTT. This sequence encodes CASSQTPISNTGELFF.

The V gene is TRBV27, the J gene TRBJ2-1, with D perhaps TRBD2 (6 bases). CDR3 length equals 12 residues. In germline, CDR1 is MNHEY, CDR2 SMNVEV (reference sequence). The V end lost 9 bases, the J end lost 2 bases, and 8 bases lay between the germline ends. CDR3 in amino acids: CASGEAYNEQFF. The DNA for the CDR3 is TGTGCCAGTGGGGAGGCCTACAATGAGCAGTTCTTC.

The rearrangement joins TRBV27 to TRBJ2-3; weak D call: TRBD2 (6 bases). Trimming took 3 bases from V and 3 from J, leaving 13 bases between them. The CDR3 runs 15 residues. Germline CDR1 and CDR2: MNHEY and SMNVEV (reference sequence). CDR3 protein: CASSFLGGRTDTQYF. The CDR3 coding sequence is TGTGCCAGCAGTTTCCTGGGGGGTCGGACAGATACGCAGTATTTT.

DNA for the CDR3: TGTGCCGGAGGTCCAGAGAAAGATACGCAGTATTTT. Translated: CAGGPEKDTQYF. This chain links TRBV12-3 or TRBV12-4 with TRBJ2-3; tentative D call: TRBD2 (5 bases). V shed 11 bases and J shed 5 bases, with 14 bases lying between them. The CDR3 loop spans 12 amino acids.